These 6 T cell receptor beta chains share one sample of origin, sequenced in a study of blood T cell repertoires in COVID-19. Sequencing used immunoSEQ multiplex PCR; TCRdb keeps in-frame clones, though not all of them. The top ten clones hold about 6.1% of a sample with roughly 36,000 clones, approximately 85% of them seen once. The sample comprised peripheral blood. These receptors were taken from a man between 60 and 75 years old with active COVID-19.

The V gene is TRBV7-6, the J gene TRBJ2-1; D possibly corresponds to TRBD2 (5 bases). Trimming pared 5 bases from V and 7 bases from J, leaving 18 bases between. The CDR3 spans 15 residues. Germline loops: CDR1 SGHVS, CDR2 FNYEAQ. The CDR3 sequence is CASSPDLAGGNEQFF. DNA of the CDR3: TGTGCCAGCAGCCCAGACCTGGCGGGCGGGAATGAGCAGTTCTTC.

The V gene is TRBV3-1 (or the pseudogene TRBV3-2), the J gene TRBJ2-7, with D hard to call. This CDR3 region has 13 residues. Trimming left V 3 bases short and J 5 bases short, with 11 bases between. Germline values: CDR1 LGHDT, CDR2 YNNKEL (reference sequence). The CDR3 loop reads CASSQSHRDEQYF. The CDR3 nucleotides read TGTGCCAGCAGCCAGAGCCATCGAGACGAGCAGTACTTC.

The chain is built from TRBV5-6 and TRBJ2-7; 13 bases are a match to TRBD2. Trimming at V came to 1 base and at J to 8 bases, leaving 3 bases not matched to a gene. CDR1 and CDR2 (germline): SGHDT, YYEEEE. This CDR3 has 14 residues. The CDR3, as DNA: TGTGCCAGCAGCTTGTGGACTAGCGGGAGAAAGCAGTACGTC. This codes for CASSLWTSGRKQYV.

The V gene is TRBV14, the J gene TRBJ1-6, with 7 bases fitting TRBD1. The CDR3 sequence is 15 residues long. J lost 8 bases, V lost 4 bases, and 8 bases had no gene match. From germline, CDR1 is SGHDN and CDR2 FVKESK. This CDR3 is CASSRHRGSDSPLHF. The CDR3 nucleotides are TGTGCCAGCAGCCGTCACAGGGGTAGTGATTCACCCCTCCACTTT.

This chain links TRBV24-1 with TRBJ2-7; 9 nucleotides line up with TRBD2. J gave up 2 bases and V 5 bases, and 12 bases lay outside the gene matches. Germline V lookup: CDR1 KGHDR, CDR2 SFDVKD. The CDR3 is made up of 17 amino acids. DNA of the CDR3: TGTGCCACCAGTGTAGCGGGACTAGCCCTACCAACCTACGAGCAGTACGTC. Translating gives CATSVAGLALPTYEQYV.

Here the CDR3 reads CSVDTSGANVLTF. DNA for the CDR3: TGCAGCGTCGACACCTCTGGGGCCAACGTCCTGACTTTC. The rearrangement joins TRBV29-1 to TRBJ2-6; D unresolved. Deletions cut 6 bases from V and 0 bases from J, with 6 bases between. There are 13 residues in the CDR3. Germline CDR1 SQVTM, CDR2 ANQGSEA.